This is a list of T cell receptor beta chains from one sample in a study of control samples from healthy donors and cancer patients. The repertoire was sequenced with immunoSEQ multiplex PCR; TCRdb's copy has only in-frame clones and lacks some. This table has tens of thousands of clones, around 89% appearing once. The material sequenced was blood. All receptors come from a man aged 50 or older in good health. Both conserved end residues are part of each CDR3. A D gene is named only where the DNA matches it firmly. Expanded clones are given a class, and other clones once, few, many or no size at all.

clone_size j_call d_call v_call cdr3_aa cdr3_nt
once TRBJ1-1 - TRBV11-3 CASSLVGGSEAFF TGTGCCAGCAGCTTAGTTGGGGGATCTGAAGCTTTCTTT
- TRBJ2-2 - TRBV7-6 CASSGRELNTGELFF TGTGCCAGCAGCGGCCGTGAATTGAACACCGGGGAGCTGTTTTTT
- TRBJ2-1 - TRBV18 CASSPLTASVSSYNEQFF TGTGCCAGCTCACCTTTAACGGCTAGCGTCAGCTCCTACAATGAGCAGTTCTTC
- TRBJ1-2 - TRBV19 CASSIEAINYGYTF TGTGCCAGTAGTATAGAAGCAATAAACTATGGCTACACCTTC
- TRBJ2-1 TRBD1 TRBV9 CASSARDRSYNEQFF TGTGCCAGCAGCGCCCGGGACAGGTCCTACAATGAGCAGTTCTTC
- TRBJ2-7 - TRBV11-1 CASSLSHYEQYF TGTGCCAGCAGCTTAAGCCATTACGAGCAGTACTTC
- TRBJ2-7 - TRBV6-5 CASSYSRGSEQYF TGTGCCAGCAGTTACTCCCGGGGTAGCGAGCAGTACTTC
- TRBJ1-2 TRBD1 TRBV6-5 CASSGDRAFGYTF TGTGCCAGCAGCGGGGACAGGGCGTTTGGCTACACCTTC
- TRBJ2-3 TRBD1 TRBV5-1 CASSPGQGRTDTQYF TGCGCCAGCAGCCCGGGACAGGGGCGGACAGATACGCAGTATTTT
- TRBJ1-2 TRBD1 TRBV15 CATSRDFLDRGNGYTF TGTGCCACCAGCAGAGACTTCTTGGACAGGGGGAATGGCTACACCTTC
- TRBJ2-6 - TRBV19 CASSVDGSGANVLTF TGTGCCAGTAGTGTCGACGGCTCTGGGGCCAACGTCCTGACTTTC
few TRBJ1-2 - TRBV19 CASKEGTWGYGYTF TGTGCCAGTAAGGAGGGCACCTGGGGTTATGGCTACACCTTC
- TRBJ1-2 - TRBV10-3 CAISEAAGANYGYTF TGTGCCATCAGTGAGGCCGCCGGAGCTAACTATGGCTACACCTTC
- TRBJ1-2 TRBD1 TRBV9 CASSPGQGNYGYTF TGTGCCAGCAGCCCAGGACAGGGAAACTATGGCTACACCTTC
- TRBJ2-1 - TRBV11-2 CASSLDSLAQASSYNEQFF TGTGCCAGCAGCTTAGATTCGCTAGCCCAGGCCAGCTCCTACAATGAGCAGTTCTTC
once TRBJ2-3 TRBD1 TRBV7-2 CASSLRRGQGTDTQYF TGTGCCAGCAGCCTTCGTCGGGGACAGGGCACAGATACGCAGTATTTT
- TRBJ2-2 TRBD2 TRBV19 CASKTSGGPSVGELFF TGTGCCAGTAAGACTAGCGGGGGGCCCTCCGTCGGGGAGCTGTTTTTT
- TRBJ1-1 - TRBV9 CASSLPPSEAFF TGTGCCAGCAGCCTCCCCCCTTCTGAAGCTTTCTTT
- TRBJ2-2 - TRBV7-8 CASSLRGEELFF TGTGCCAGCAGCTTAAGGGGGGAGGAGCTGTTTTTT
few TRBJ1-3 - TRBV6-5 CASKFVGNTIYF TGTGCCAGCAAGTTCGTTGGAAACACCATATATTTT
- TRBJ2-1 TRBD2 TRBV11-2 CASSPTSGAYNEQFF TGTGCCAGCAGCCCCACTAGCGGGGCCTACAATGAGCAGTTCTTC
- TRBJ2-7 TRBD1 TRBV10-3 CAISKDRGGEQYF TGTGCCATCAGCAAGGACAGGGGCGGCGAGCAGTACTTC
- TRBJ1-2 TRBD1 TRBV10-3 CATSRGRDYGYTF TGTGCCACCTCCAGGGGGCGAGACTATGGCTACACCTTC
- TRBJ2-5 - TRBV19 CASSIVGAGETQYF TGTGCCAGTAGTATAGTGGGGGCGGGAGAGACCCAGTACTTC
- TRBJ2-1 - TRBV6-5 CASSSTGIEQFF TGTGCCAGCTCCTCGACGGGGATTGAGCAGTTCTTC
- TRBJ2-3 - TRBV21-1 CASKQTSRGLGDDTQYF TGTGCCAGCAAGCAGACCTCTCGGGGCCTTGGGGATGATACGCAGTATTTT
- TRBJ2-5 - TRBV7-3 CASSPGFSETQYF TGTGCCAGCAGCCCAGGGTTCTCAGAGACCCAGTACTTC
few TRBJ1-1 - TRBV2 CASRRGGLDTEAFF TGTGCCAGCAGGAGGGGGGGGCTGGACACTGAAGCTTTCTTT
few TRBJ1-5 - TRBV30 CAWSDPRQGGIRNQPQHF TGTGCCTGGAGTGACCCTCGGCAGGGCGGAATAAGAAATCAGCCCCAGCATTTT
- TRBJ2-2 TRBD2 TRBV4-2 CASSQDNGGATGELFF TGTGCCAGCAGCCAAGATAACGGGGGGGCCACCGGGGAGCTGTTTTTT
- TRBJ2-5 TRBD2 TRBV10-3 CAIRDRTSAETQYF TGTGCCATCAGGGACCGGACTAGCGCAGAGACCCAGTACTTC
- TRBJ1-5 - TRBV4-3 CASSQEVPGYSNQPQHF TGCGCCAGCAGCCAAGAAGTGCCAGGCTATAGCAATCAGCCCCAGCATTTT
- TRBJ2-3 - TRBV11-1 CASSLLDTQYF TGTGCCAGCAGCCTGCTGGATACGCAGTATTTT
- TRBJ1-6 - TRBV4-1 CASSHLSTGITNNSPLHF TGCGCCAGCAGCCACCTTTCAACAGGGATCACAAATAATTCACCCCTCCACTTT
- TRBJ1-2 TRBD1 TRBV6-1 CASNSGQGGGYTF TGTGCCAGCAATTCGGGACAGGGTGGTGGCTACACCTTC
- TRBJ1-5 TRBD1 TRBV6-2/TRBV6-3 CASSYPTTGVHQPQHF TGTGCCAGCAGTTACCCGACCACAGGGGTCCATCAGCCCCAGCATTTT
- TRBJ1-2 TRBD1 TRBV2 CASSEQGAEYGYTF TGTGCCAGCAGTGAACAGGGGGCTGAGTATGGCTACACCTTC
- TRBJ1-2 TRBD1 TRBV10-3 CAIRQGGDYGYTF TGTGCCATCAGACAGGGGGGGGACTATGGCTACACCTTC
few TRBJ1-1 - TRBV6-5 CASTPGGGNEAFF TGTGCCAGCACCCCCGGGGGGGGAAATGAAGCTTTCTTT
few TRBJ2-1 - TRBV5-1 CASGGAGNEQFF TGCGCCAGCGGGGGGGCCGGCAATGAGCAGTTCTTC
- TRBJ2-7 TRBD2 TRBV18 CASSTSGGSDEQYF TGTGCCAGCTCAACTAGCGGGGGGTCCGACGAGCAGTACTTC
- TRBJ2-2 TRBD2 TRBV19 CASSFVGLAGGPNTGELFF TGTGCCAGTAGTTTTGTCGGACTAGCGGGGGGTCCGAACACCGGGGAGCTGTTTTTT
- TRBJ1-6 - TRBV20-1 CSASARNSPLHF TGCAGTGCTAGTGCCAGGAATTCACCCCTCCACTTT
- TRBJ2-7 - TRBV18 CASSLRSPYEQYF TGTGCCAGCTCACTCAGGTCCCCCTACGAGCAGTACTTC
- TRBJ2-5 - TRBV7-2 CASSYNGASALTQYF TGTGCCAGCAGCTACAACGGGGCTAGCGCACTGACCCAGTACTTC
- TRBJ2-7 - TRBV2 CASSEGYEQYF TGTGCCAGCAGTGAAGGCTACGAGCAGTACTTC
- TRBJ1-5 - TRBV3-1/TRBV3-2 CASSRQGTGQPQHF TGTGCCAGCAGCCGTCAGGGGACGGGACAGCCCCAGCATTTT
- TRBJ1-2 TRBD1 TRBV7-2 CASSNRQGAAGYTF TGTGCCAGCAGCAATAGACAGGGGGCTGCTGGCTACACCTTC
once TRBJ1-2 - TRBV7-3 CASSLNLGPIRRGYTF TGTGCCAGCAGCTTAAACCTTGGACCGATCAGAAGGGGCTACACCTTC
- TRBJ2-5 - TRBV27 CASSTAGVETQYF TGTGCCAGCAGCACAGCAGGGGTAGAGACCCAGTACTTC